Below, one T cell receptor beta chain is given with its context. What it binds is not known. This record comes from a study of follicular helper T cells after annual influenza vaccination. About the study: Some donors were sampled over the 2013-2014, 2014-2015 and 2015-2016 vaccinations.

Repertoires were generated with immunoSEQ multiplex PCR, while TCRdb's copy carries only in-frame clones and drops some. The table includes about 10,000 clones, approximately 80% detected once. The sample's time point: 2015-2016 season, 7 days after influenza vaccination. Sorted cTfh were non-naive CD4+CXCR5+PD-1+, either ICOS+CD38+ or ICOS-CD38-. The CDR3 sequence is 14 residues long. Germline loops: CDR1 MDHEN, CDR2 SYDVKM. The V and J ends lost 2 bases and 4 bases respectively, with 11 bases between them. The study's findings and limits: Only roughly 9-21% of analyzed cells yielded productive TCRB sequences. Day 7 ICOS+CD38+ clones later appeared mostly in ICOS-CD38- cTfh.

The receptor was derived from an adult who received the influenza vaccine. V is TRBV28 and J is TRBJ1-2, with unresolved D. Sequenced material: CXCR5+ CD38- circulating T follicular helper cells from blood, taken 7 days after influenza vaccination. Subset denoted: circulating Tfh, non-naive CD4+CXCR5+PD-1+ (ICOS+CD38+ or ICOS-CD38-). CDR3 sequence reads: CASSLSGKVYGYTF. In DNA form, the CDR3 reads TGTGCCAGCAGTTTAAGTGGCAAGGTCTATGGCTACACCTTC.